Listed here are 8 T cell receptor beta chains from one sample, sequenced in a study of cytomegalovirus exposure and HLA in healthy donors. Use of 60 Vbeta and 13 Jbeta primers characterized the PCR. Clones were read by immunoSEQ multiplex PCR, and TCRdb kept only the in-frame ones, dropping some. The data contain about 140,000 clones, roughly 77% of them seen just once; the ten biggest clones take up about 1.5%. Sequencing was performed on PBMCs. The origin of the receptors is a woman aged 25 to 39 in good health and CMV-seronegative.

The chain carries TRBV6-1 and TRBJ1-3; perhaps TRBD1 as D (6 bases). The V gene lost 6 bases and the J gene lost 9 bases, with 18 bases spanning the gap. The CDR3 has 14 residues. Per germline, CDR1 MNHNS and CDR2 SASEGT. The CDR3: CASSAGTPRTTIYF. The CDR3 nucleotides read TGTGCCAGCAGCGCTGGGACACCCCGGACCACCATATATTTT.

The CDR3 here is CASSLGHRIPYEQYF. CDR3 sequence (DNA): TGTGCCAGCAGTCTAGGACACCGGATCCCCTACGAGCAGTACTTC. The genes are TRBV28 and TRBJ2-7, with a tentative D call TRBD1 (5 bases). Germline CDR1 reads MDHEN; CDR2 reads SYDVKM. The V and J ends lost 5 bases and 2 bases respectively, with 16 bases between them. The CDR3 covers 15 residues.

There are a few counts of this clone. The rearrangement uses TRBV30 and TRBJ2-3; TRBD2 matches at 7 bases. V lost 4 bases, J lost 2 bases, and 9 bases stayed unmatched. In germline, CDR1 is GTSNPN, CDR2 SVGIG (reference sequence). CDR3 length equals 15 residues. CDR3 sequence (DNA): TGTGCCTGGAAAGCGTTCGGGAGGAACACAGATACGCAGTATTTT. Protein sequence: CAWKAFGRNTDTQYF. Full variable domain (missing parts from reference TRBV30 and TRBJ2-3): SQTIHQWPATLVQPVGSPLSLECTVEGTSNPNLYWYRQAAGRGLQLLFYSVGIGQISSEVPQNLSASRPQDRQFILSSKKLLLSDSGFYLCAWKAFGRNTDTQYFGPGTRLTVL.

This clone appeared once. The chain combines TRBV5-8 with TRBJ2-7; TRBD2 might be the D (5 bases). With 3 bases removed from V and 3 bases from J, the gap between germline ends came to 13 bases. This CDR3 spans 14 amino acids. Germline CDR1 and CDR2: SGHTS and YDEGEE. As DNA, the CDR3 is TGTGCCAGCAGCTACCGGGATGAGATCTACGAGCAGTACTTC. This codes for CASSYRDEIYEQYF.

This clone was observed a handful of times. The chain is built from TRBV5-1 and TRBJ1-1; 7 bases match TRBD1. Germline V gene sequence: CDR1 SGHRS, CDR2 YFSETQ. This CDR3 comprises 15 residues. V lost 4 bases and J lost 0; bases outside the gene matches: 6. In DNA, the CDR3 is TGCGCCAGCAGCCCTAGACAGGGTCTGAACACTGAAGCTTTCTTT. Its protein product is CASSPRQGLNTEAFF. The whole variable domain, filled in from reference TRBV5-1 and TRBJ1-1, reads KAGVTQTPRYLIKTRGQQVTLSCSPISGHRSVSWYQQTPGQGLQFLFEYFSETQRNKGNFPGRFSGRQFSNSRSEMNVSTLELGDSALYLCASSPRQGLNTEAFFGQGTRLTVV.

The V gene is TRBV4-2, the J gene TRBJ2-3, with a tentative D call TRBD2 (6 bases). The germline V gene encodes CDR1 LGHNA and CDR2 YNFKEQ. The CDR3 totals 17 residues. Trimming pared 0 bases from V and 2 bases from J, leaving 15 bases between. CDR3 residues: CASSQDRSRGDTDTQYF. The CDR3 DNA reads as TGTGCCAGCAGCCAAGATCGCTCGCGGGGCGACACAGATACGCAGTATTTT.

This CDR3 reads CASSITTSGRAGVDTQYF. CDR3 bases: TGCGCCAGCAGCATAACGACTAGCGGGAGGGCCGGGGTAGATACGCAGTATTTT. The J gene is TRBJ2-3, the V gene TRBV5-1; 14 nucleotides align to TRBD2. The germline gives CDR1 SGHRS, CDR2 YFSETQ. The length of the CDR3 is 18 residues. The V gene end was trimmed by 4 bases and the J gene end by 5 bases; junction bases not matched to a gene: 12. Combining the CDR3 with reference TRBV5-1 and TRBJ2-3 gives the whole variable domain KAGVTQTPRYLIKTRGQQVTLSCSPISGHRSVSWYQQTPGQGLQFLFEYFSETQRNKGNFPGRFSGRQFSNSRSEMNVSTLELGDSALYLCASSITTSGRAGVDTQYFGPGTRLTVL.

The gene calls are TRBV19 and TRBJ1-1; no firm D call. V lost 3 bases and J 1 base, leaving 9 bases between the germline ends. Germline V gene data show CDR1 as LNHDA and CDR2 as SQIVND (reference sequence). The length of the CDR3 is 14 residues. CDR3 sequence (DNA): TGTGCCAGTAGTATTGAGGGCGGGAACACTGAAGCTTTCTTT. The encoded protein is CASSIEGGNTEAFF.